These 14 T cell receptor beta chains were all obtained from the same sample, sequenced in a study of T cell responses to AZD1222 COVID-19 vaccine. Sequencing used immunoSEQ multiplex PCR; TCRdb keeps in-frame clones, though not all of them. The sample shows over 75,000 clones, approximately 90% of them seen only once. Specimen: peripheral blood, collected 28 days after the second AZD1222 dose. The origin of the receptors is an adult who received the AZD1222 COVID-19 vaccine.

V and J are TRBV18 and TRBJ1-2; D is unclear. Germline V gene sequence: CDR1 KGHSH, CDR2 LQKENI. The CDR3 totals 13 residues. Trimming took 3 bases from V and 7 from J, leaving 12 bases between them. The CDR3 DNA follows: TGTGCCAGCTCACCCGACGGTATGGCTGGCTACACCTTC. Amino acids: CASSPDGMAGYTF.

The CDR3 protein is CASSSPGHPWNEQFF. CDR3 bases: TGTGCCAGCAGCTCCCCCGGACACCCCTGGAATGAGCAGTTCTTC. The V call is TRBV5-6, the J call TRBJ2-1, with TRBD1 as a possible D gene (5 bases). The CDR3 runs 15 residues. Per the germline V gene, CDR1 is SGHDT and CDR2 is YYEEEE. Trimming cost V 3 bases and J 7 bases, with 17 bases left between them.

The rearrangement joins TRBV11-1 to TRBJ2-5; D is ambiguous. Between the trimmed V and J ends, which lost 7 bases and 5 bases, there was a span of 14 bases. The length of the CDR3 is 13 residues. Germline CDR1 reads SGHAT; CDR2 reads FQDESV (reference sequence). In DNA, the CDR3 is TGTGCCAGCACGCCCTCTGGTGGGGAGACCCAGTACTTC. Translating it yields CASTPSGGETQYF.

This rearrangement joins TRBV9 to TRBJ1-2; no clear D gene. Between the trimmed V and J ends, which lost 3 bases and 5 bases, there was a span of 17 bases. Germline lookup yields CDR1 SGDLS and CDR2 YYNGEE. The CDR3 sequence is 15 residues long. CDR3 region: CASSETGDVWYGYTF. The CDR3 nucleotides are TGTGCCAGCAGCGAGACCGGGGATGTCTGGTATGGCTACACCTTC.

The chain has TRBV5-1 and TRBJ2-6; 12 nucleotides line up with TRBD2. This CDR3 is 18 amino acids long. Looked up from germline, CDR1 is SGHRS and CDR2 is YFSETQ. V shed 2 bases and J 0 bases; nucleotides not matched to a gene: 3. In DNA, the CDR3 is TGCGCCAGCAGCTTCACTAGCGGGGGGTACTCTGGGGCCAACGTCCTGACTTTC. Translating it yields CASSFTSGGYSGANVLTF.

The genes are TRBV7-2 and TRBJ1-2; tentative D call: TRBD1 (6 bases). Germline CDR1 and CDR2: SGHTA and FQGNSA. V was pared by 4 bases and J by 2 bases, with 11 bases between. The CDR3 has 14 residues. In nucleotides, the CDR3 is TGTGCCAGCAGCTCGGGGACACCCAACTATGGCTACACCTTC. Amino acid sequence: CASSSGTPNYGYTF.

The chain uses TRBV6-4 and TRBJ2-7; D unresolved. Trimming pared 6 bases from V and 7 bases from J, leaving 16 bases between. CDR3 length: 13 amino acids. Per germline, CDR1 MRHNA and CDR2 SNTAGT. The CDR3 sequence is CASSEGPEEEQYF. Written as DNA, the CDR3 is TGTGCCAGCAGCGAAGGACCTGAGGAAGAGCAGTACTTC.

The V gene is TRBV5-1, the J gene TRBJ2-7, with TRBD2 matching over 8 bases. With V trimmed by 4 bases and J by 3 bases, 3 bases remained unmatched. There are 13 residues in the CDR3. Germline assignment: CDR1 SGHRS and CDR2 YFSETQ. For the CDR3, the DNA is TGCGCCAGCAGCCTTAGCGGGAACTACGAGCAGTACTTC. Its protein is CASSLSGNYEQYF.

This chain connects TRBV6-6 to TRBJ2-5; TRBD1 might be the D (5 bases). V was cut by 0 bases and J by 7 bases, with 18 bases left in between. The CDR3 is made up of 16 amino acids. CDR1 is MNHNY and CDR2 is SVGAGI in the germline V gene (reference sequence). The CDR3 loop reads CASSYSITVGVGTQYF. The CDR3 region has the DNA TGTGCCAGCAGTTACTCGATCACCGTAGGGGTAGGGACCCAGTACTTC.

V and J are TRBV13 and TRBJ2-7; 11 bases are a match to TRBD2. After removal of 6 bases from V and 9 bases from J, the junction contained 7 bases not matched to a gene. The CDR3 contains 13 residues. Germline V gives CDR1 PRHDT, CDR2 FYEKMQ (reference sequence). CDR3 region: CASSSSGGAGQYF. CDR3 coding DNA: TGTGCCAGCAGTAGTAGCGGGGGGGCCGGGCAGTACTTC.

The V call is TRBV6-1, the J call TRBJ1-1, with no clear D. Trimming pared 3 bases from V and 1 base from J, leaving 9 bases between. CDR1 and CDR2 from the germline V gene are MNHNS and SASEGT. The CDR3 loop spans 14 amino acids. CDR3 in amino acids: CASSDVGKNTEAFF. The CDR3 DNA follows: TGTGCCAGCAGTGACGTCGGCAAGAACACTGAAGCTTTCTTT.

The chain joins TRBV19 to TRBJ1-1, with a tentative D call TRBD1 (5 bases). The V end was cut by 7 bases, the J end by 2 bases, with 20 bases between. Germline CDR1 LNHDA, CDR2 SQIVND (reference sequence). The CDR3 extends over 16 amino acids. CDR3 sequence (DNA): TGTGCCAGTACCCCCCGGGACGGAGGCCGTAACACTGAAGCTTTCTTT. Amino acids: CASTPRDGGRNTEAFF.

CDR3 loop: CASSARDSNYGYTF. The CDR3 coding sequence is TGTGCCAGCAGCGCGCGAGACTCCAACTATGGCTACACCTTC. The genes are TRBV9 and TRBJ1-2; D is uncertain. This CDR3 has 14 residues. Germline CDR1 is SGDLS and CDR2 is YYNGEE. The V gene lost 3 bases and the J gene lost 2 bases, with 11 bases spanning the gap.

The rearrangement links TRBV9 to TRBJ2-1; 10 nucleotides align to TRBD2. CDR3 length: 14 amino acids. Germline lookup yields CDR1 SGDLS and CDR2 YYNGEE. Losses at the gene ends were 8 bases for V and 7 bases for J; bases not matched to a gene: 9. The CDR3 protein is CARKREGPTNEQFF. As DNA, the CDR3 is TGTGCCAGAAAGCGGGAGGGCCCTACTAATGAGCAGTTCTTC.